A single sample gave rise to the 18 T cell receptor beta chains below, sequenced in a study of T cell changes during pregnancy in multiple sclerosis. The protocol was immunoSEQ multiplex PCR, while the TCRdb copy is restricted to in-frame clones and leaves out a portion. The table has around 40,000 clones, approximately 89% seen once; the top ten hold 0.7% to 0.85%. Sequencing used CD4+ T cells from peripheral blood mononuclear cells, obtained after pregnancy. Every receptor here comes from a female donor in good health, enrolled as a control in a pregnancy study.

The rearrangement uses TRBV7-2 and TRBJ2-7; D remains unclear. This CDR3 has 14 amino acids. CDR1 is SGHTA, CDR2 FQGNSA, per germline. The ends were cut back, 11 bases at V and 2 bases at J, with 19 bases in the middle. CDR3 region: CAATSARPPYEQYF. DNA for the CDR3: TGTGCCGCCACGTCAGCGCGCCCACCCTACGAGCAGTACTTC.

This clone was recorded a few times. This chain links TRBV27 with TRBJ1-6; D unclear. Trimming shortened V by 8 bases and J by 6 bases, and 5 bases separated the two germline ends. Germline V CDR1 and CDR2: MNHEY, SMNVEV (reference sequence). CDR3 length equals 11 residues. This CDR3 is CASPSNSPLHF. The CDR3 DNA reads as TGTGCCAGCCCCAGTAATTCACCCCTCCACTTT.

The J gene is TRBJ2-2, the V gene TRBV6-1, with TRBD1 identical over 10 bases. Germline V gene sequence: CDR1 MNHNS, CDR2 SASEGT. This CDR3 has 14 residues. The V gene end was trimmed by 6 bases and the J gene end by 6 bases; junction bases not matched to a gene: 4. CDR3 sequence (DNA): TGTGCCAGCAGCAGGGACAGGGGATCCGGGGAGCTGTTTTTT. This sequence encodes CASSRDRGSGELFF.

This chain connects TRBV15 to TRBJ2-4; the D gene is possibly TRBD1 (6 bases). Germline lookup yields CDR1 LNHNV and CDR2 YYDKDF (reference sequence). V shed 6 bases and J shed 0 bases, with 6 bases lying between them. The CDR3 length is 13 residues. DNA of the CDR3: TGTGCCACCAGAGGGGGAGCCAAAAACATTCAGTACTTC. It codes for CATRGGAKNIQYF.

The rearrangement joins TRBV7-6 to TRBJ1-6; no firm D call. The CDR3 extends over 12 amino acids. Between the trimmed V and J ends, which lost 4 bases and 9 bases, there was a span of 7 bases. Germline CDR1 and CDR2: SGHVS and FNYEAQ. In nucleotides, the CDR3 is TGTGCCAGCAGCTCCACAGCTTCACCCCTCCACTTT. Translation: CASSSTASPLHF.

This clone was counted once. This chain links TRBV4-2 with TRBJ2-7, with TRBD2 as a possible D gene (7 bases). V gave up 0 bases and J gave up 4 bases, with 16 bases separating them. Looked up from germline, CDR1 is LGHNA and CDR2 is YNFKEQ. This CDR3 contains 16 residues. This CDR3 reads CASSQEGGGASYEQYF. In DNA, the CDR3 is TGTGCCAGCAGCCAAGAAGGTGGGGGGGCCTCATACGAGCAGTACTTC.

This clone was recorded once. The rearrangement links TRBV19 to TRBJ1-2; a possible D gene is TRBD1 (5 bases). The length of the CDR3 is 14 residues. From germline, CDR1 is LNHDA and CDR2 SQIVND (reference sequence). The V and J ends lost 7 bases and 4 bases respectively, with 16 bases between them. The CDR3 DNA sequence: TGTGCCAGTATCTTAACGGGGGTGAGCTATGGCTACACCTTC. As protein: CASILTGVSYGYTF.

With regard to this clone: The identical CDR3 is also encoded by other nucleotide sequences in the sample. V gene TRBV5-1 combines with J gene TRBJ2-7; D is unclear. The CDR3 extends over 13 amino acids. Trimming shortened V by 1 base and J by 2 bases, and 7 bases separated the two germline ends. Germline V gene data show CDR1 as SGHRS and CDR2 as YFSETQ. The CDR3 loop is CASSLTETYEQYF. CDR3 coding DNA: TGCGCCAGCAGCTTGACGGAGACCTACGAGCAGTACTTC.

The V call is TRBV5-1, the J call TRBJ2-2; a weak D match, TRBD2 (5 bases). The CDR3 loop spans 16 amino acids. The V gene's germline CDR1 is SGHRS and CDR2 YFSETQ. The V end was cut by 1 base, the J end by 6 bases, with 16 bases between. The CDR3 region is CASSLPETILPGELFF. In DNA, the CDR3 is TGCGCCAGCAGCTTGCCGGAGACTATCCTCCCCGGGGAGCTGTTTTTT. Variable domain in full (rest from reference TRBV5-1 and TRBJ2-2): KAGVTQTPRYLIKTRGQQVTLSCSPISGHRSVSWYQQTPGQGLQFLFEYFSETQRNKGNFPGRFSGRQFSNSRSEMNVSTLELGDSALYLCASSLPETILPGELFFGEGSRLTVL.

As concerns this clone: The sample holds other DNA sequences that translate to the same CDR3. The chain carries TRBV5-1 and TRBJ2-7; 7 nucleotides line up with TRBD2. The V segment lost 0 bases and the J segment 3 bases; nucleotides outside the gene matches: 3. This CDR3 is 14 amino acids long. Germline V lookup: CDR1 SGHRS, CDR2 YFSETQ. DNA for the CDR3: TGCGCCAGCAGCTTGGCGCTAGCGGACTACGAGCAGTACTTC. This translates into CASSLALADYEQYF.

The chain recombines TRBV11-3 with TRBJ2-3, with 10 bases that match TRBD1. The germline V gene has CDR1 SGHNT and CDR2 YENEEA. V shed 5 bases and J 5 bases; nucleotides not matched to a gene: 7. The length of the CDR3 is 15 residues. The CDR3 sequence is CASSLGTGVVDTQYF. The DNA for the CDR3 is TGTGCCAGCAGCCTGGGGACAGGGGTTGTAGATACGCAGTATTTT.

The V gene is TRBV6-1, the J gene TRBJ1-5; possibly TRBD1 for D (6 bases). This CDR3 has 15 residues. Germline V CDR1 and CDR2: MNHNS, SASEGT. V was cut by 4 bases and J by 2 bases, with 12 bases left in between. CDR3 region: CASSVSRGGNQPQHF. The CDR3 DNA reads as TGTGCCAGCAGTGTGAGCAGGGGTGGCAATCAGCCCCAGCATTTT.

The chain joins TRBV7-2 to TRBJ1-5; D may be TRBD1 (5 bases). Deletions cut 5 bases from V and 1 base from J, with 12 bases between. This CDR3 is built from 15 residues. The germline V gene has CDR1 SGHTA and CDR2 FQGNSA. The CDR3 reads CASSPRTQSNQPQHF. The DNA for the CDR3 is TGTGCCAGCAGCCCGAGGACACAGAGCAATCAGCCCCAGCATTTT.

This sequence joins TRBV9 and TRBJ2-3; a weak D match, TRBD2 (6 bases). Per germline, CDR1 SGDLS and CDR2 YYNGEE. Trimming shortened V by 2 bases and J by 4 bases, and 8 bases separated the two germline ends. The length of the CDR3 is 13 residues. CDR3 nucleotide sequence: TGTGCCAGCAGCGTGGGCGGGGCAGATACGCAGTATTTT. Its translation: CASSVGGADTQYF. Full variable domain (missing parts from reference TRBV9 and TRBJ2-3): DSGVTQTPKHLITATGQRVTLRCSPRSGDLSVYWYQQSLDQGLQFLIQYYNGEERAKGNILERFSAQQFPDLHSELNLSSLELGDSALYFCASSVGGADTQYFGPGTRLTVL.

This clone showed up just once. The chain's CDR3 is CATSRGWQAQETQYF. In DNA, the CDR3 is TGTGCCACCAGCAGAGGGTGGCAGGCACAAGAGACCCAGTACTTC. The V and J genes are TRBV15 and TRBJ2-5, with D hard to call. CDR1 is LNHNV and CDR2 is YYDKDF in the germline V gene (reference sequence). The CDR3 runs to 15 residues. Between the trimmed V and J ends, which lost 1 base and 2 bases, there was a span of 11 bases.

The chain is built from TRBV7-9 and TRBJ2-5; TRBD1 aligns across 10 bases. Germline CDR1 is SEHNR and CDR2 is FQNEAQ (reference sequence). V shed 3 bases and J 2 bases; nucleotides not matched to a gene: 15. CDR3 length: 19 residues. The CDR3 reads CASSFPVGGGQGKQETQYF. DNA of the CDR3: TGTGCCAGCAGCTTCCCAGTCGGGGGGGGACAGGGGAAACAAGAGACCCAGTACTTC.

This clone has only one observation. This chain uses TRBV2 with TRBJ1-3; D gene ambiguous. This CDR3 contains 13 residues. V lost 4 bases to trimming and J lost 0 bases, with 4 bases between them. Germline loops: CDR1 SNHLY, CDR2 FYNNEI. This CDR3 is CASSAFSGNTIYF. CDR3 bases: TGTGCCAGCAGTGCCTTCTCTGGAAACACCATATATTTT.

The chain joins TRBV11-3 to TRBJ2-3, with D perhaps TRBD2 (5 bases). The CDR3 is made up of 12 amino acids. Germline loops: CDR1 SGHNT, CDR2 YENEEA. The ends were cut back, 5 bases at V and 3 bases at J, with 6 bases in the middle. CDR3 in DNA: TGTGCCAGCAGCCCGGGGACAGATACGCAGTATTTT. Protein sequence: CASSPGTDTQYF.